This paragraph covers one T cell receptor beta chain sequence. Its specificity is unknown. The PCR made use of 60 Vbeta and 13 Jbeta primers. Clones were sequenced by immunoSEQ multiplex PCR, and TCRdb holds only the in-frame ones, with some missing. The data contain roughly 160,000 clones, roughly 78% of them seen just once; the ten biggest clones take up roughly 2%. The data belong to a study of cytomegalovirus exposure and HLA in healthy donors. Study findings and constraints: As was reported, the HLA-A and HLA-B alleles of most subjects were accurately predicted from TCR beta sequences.

V lost 0 bases and J lost 0, with 12 bases in between. The CDR3 runs 17 residues. Per the germline V gene, CDR1 is SEHNR and CDR2 is FQNEAQ (reference sequence). The chain carries TRBV7-9 and TRBJ1-5, with D unresolved. Sequenced material: PBMCs. The receptor comes from a man aged 35-49 years in good health and CMV-seronegative. In DNA form, the CDR3 reads TGTGCCAGCAGCTTAGCAATAGGGAGAGATAGCAATCAGCCCCAGCATTTT. Translating it yields CASSLAIGRDSNQPQHF. The full variable domain, completed using reference TRBV7-9 and TRBJ1-5, is DTGVSQNPRHKITKRGQNVTFRCDPISEHNRLYWYRQTLGQGPEFLTYFQNEAQLEKSRLLSDRFSAERPKGSFSTLEIQRTEQGDSAMYLCASSLAIGRDSNQPQHFGDGTRLSIL.